One T cell receptor (beta chain) is described in this entry. This entry belongs to a study of shared clonotypes between healthy human individuals. Germline values: CDR1 SQVTM, CDR2 ANQGSEA. Trimming took 5 bases from V and 0 from J, leaving 13 bases between them. The CDR3 length is 14 residues. Clones were read by immunoSEQ multiplex PCR, and TCRdb kept only the in-frame ones, dropping some. The table shows about 480,000 clones, with about three quarters occurring only once. This TCR was sampled from a woman aged 40 to 49 in good health. Some clones in this sample may be carry-over from other donors' samples. The J gene is TRBJ2-5, the V gene TRBV29-1; TRBD1 might be the D (6 bases). The sample was PBMCs. The CDR3 sequence is CSVFGTPYQETQYF. CDR3 coding DNA: TGCAGCGTTTTCGGGACACCGTACCAAGAGACCCAGTACTTC.